This T cell receptor beta chain is drawn from a study of post-analysis software for immune sequencing data. Study findings and constraints: Patients had higher frequencies than controls of roughly five TRBV segments, including TRBV5-6, TRBV5-1 and TRBV20-1. Controls had significantly higher normalized Chao1 diversity than multiple sclerosis patients.

Every TCR beta cDNA library bore unique molecular identifiers. TCRdb analysed the PCR reads with MiXCR anew, one entry per CDR3 protein. Of approximately 360,000 distinct CDR3 sequences listed, 30% to 45% are singletons. A word on this clonotype: Its antigen is not known.

Germline lookup yields CDR1 SQVTM and CDR2 ANQGSEA. CDR3 length equals 13 residues. V lost 4 bases and J lost 6, with 16 bases in between. The J gene is TRBJ2-7, the V gene TRBV29-1; TRBD2 might be the D (6 bases). Sequencing input: blood. This sequence was found in a girl aged 10-17 years with multiple sclerosis. CDR3 DNA: TGCAGCGTTGCCTGGAGGGGAGAGGGCGAGCAGTACTTC. Its translation: CSVAWRGEGEQYF.